A selection of T cell receptor beta chains follows, all from one sample in a study of T cell repertoires in cytomegalovirus infection. Via MiXCR, TCRdb re-called the reads, giving one row per CDR3 protein. The sample consists of fewer than 350,000 distinct CDR3 sequences, 8% to 9.5% of them appearing once. Sequencing was carried out using PBMCs. These receptors were taken from a human donor in good health (CMV status not recorded). Some clones in this sample may be carry-over from other donors' samples. CDR3s include the opening cysteine and the closing phenylalanine or tryptophan.

V gene: TRBV3-1
CDR3 protein: CASGLRNYEQYF

V gene: TRBV7-2
CDR3 protein: CASSASPAQQYRATQYF

V gene: TRBV28
CDR3 protein: CASSSWTGPGAEAFF

V gene: TRBV6-2/TRBV6-3
CDR3 protein: CASSYGQLNQPQHF

V gene: TRBV28
CDR3 protein: CASSLRVGIGELFF

V gene: TRBV7-4
CDR3 protein: CASSRGETEAFF

V gene: TRBV4-1
CDR3 protein: CASSQELGRGLLAGELFF

V gene: TRBV11-1
CDR3 protein: CASAGQGQFPQYF

V gene: TRBV7-2
CDR3 protein: CASSLASPAYEQYF

V gene: TRBV15
CDR3 protein: CATSRDRRTSGSRYTGELFF

V gene: TRBV20-1
CDR3 protein: CSASRGAGELFF

V gene: TRBV7-6
CDR3 protein: CASSLAGGIGYEQYF

V gene: TRBV20-1
CDR3 protein: CSARLPGPHYEQYF

V gene: TRBV24-1
CDR3 protein: CATSDPTGREAFF

V gene: TRBV5-4
CDR3 protein: CASSPQVAQPQHF

V gene: TRBV7-3
CDR3 protein: CASSTYLDETQYF

V gene: TRBV2
CDR3 protein: CASSEWTSVDEQYF

V gene: TRBV7-2
CDR3 protein: CASSLEVGRLGAFF

V gene: TRBV7-3
CDR3 protein: CASSPNRDYLEQFF

V gene: TRBV19
CDR3 protein: CASIQGRLPNTEAFF

V gene: TRBV3-1
CDR3 protein: CASSQRQAGGYEQYF

V gene: TRBV28
CDR3 protein: CASSLWGTASSYEQYF

V gene: TRBV12-3/TRBV12-4
CDR3 protein: CASSLDQGSEAFF

V gene: TRBV7-3
CDR3 protein: CASSPDRATQPQHF

V gene: TRBV20-1
CDR3 protein: CSASFDLGIVQETQYF

V gene: TRBV7-7
CDR3 protein: CASSLEGGTGELFF

V gene: TRBV20-1
CDR3 protein: CSAPSETVPEQYF

V gene: TRBV19
CDR3 protein: CASSIPRATGELFF

V gene: TRBV6-8
CDR3 protein: CASSYDRAAETQYF

V gene: TRBV6-2/TRBV6-3
CDR3 protein: CASRPVGQGPYEQYF

V gene: TRBV7-9
CDR3 protein: CASSFEGLMVMGYGYTF

V gene: TRBV7-2
CDR3 protein: CASSLALRGTGELFF